The 14 T cell receptor beta chains below were found in one sample sequenced in a study of T cell responses to AZD1222 COVID-19 vaccine. Libraries were prepared by immunoSEQ multiplex PCR; TCRdb keeps only in-frame clonotypes and omits some of them. The sample lists some 140,000 clones, roughly 92% occurring once. The material was peripheral blood, obtained on day 0 of AZD1222 vaccination. Receptor source: an adult in good health.

The V and J genes are TRBV29-1 and TRBJ2-7; tentatively, D is TRBD2 (6 bases). The CDR3 length is 11 residues. Germline V lookup: CDR1 SQVTM, CDR2 ANQGSEA. Trimming removed 6 bases at V and 4 bases at J, with 10 bases between. This chain's CDR3 is CSVRDSYEQYF. The CDR3 DNA reads TGCAGCGTCCGGGACTCTTACGAGCAGTACTTC.

The table lists this clone with a few counts. The chain carries TRBV2 and TRBJ2-2; 7 bases map to TRBD2. This CDR3 has 15 amino acids. The ends lost 11 bases at V and 5 bases at J; junction bases unmatched: 14. Germline V lookup: CDR1 SNHLY, CDR2 FYNNEI. The DNA of the CDR3 is TGTGCCGGCACGCGGTTCCGGGGAGGGACCGGGGAGCTGTTTTTT. Translating it yields CAGTRFRGGTGELFF.

V usage is TRBV28 and J usage is TRBJ1-5; D gene unclear. Trimming cost V 5 bases and J 0 bases, with 5 bases left between them. The CDR3 is 13 residues long. CDR1 is MDHEN and CDR2 is SYDVKM in the germline V gene. DNA of the CDR3: TGTGCCAGCAGTCCCCCTAGCAATCAGCCCCAGCATTTT. Its translation: CASSPPSNQPQHF.

The genes are TRBV11-2 and TRBJ1-1; D is perhaps TRBD1 (6 bases). The CDR3 is made up of 15 amino acids. The germline gives CDR1 SGHAT, CDR2 FQNNGV. The ends were cut back, 0 bases at V and 7 bases at J, with 15 bases in the middle. DNA of the CDR3: TGTGCCAGCAGCTTAGATTACGGGGGGGCGATTGAAGCTTTCTTT. It translates to CASSLDYGGAIEAFF. The full variable domain, its missing parts supplied by reference TRBV11-2 and TRBJ1-1, is EAGVAQSPRYKIIEKRQSVAFWCNPISGHATLYWYQQILGQGPKLLIQFQNNGVVDDSQLPKDRFSAERLKGVDSTLKIQPAKLEDSAVYLCASSLDYGGAIEAFFGQGTRLTVV.

This chain joins TRBV7-9 and TRBJ1-1; 8 positions match TRBD1. Losses at the gene ends were 6 bases for V and 4 bases for J; bases not matched to a gene: 4. The CDR3 loop spans 13 amino acids. Germline CDR1 is SEHNR and CDR2 is FQNEAQ (reference sequence). The CDR3 DNA reads as TGTGCCAGCAGTTCAGGGGGCCGCACTGAAGCTTTCTTT. This encodes CASSSGGRTEAFF.

A few counts support this clone. The CDR3 loop reads CATRGRGRGKLFF. For the CDR3, the DNA is TGTGCCACGAGGGGTAGGGGTCGGGGAAAACTGTTTTTT. The chain uses TRBV6-5 and TRBJ1-4, with D tentatively TRBD1 (5 bases). Trimming took 10 bases from V and 10 from J, leaving 19 bases between them. The CDR3 extends over 13 amino acids. Germline V gives CDR1 MNHEY, CDR2 SVGAGI.

This rearrangement joins TRBV9 to TRBJ1-2, with a weak D call TRBD1 (6 bases). Germline lookup yields CDR1 SGDLS and CDR2 YYNGEE. V gave up 4 bases and J gave up 4 bases, with 17 bases separating them. There are 15 residues in the CDR3. CDR3: CASSQHTGPTYGYTF. DNA of the CDR3: TGTGCCAGCAGCCAGCATACAGGGCCAACCTATGGCTACACCTTC.

This clone was seen just once. This rearrangement joins TRBV6-5 to TRBJ1-1; no firm D call. The length of the CDR3 is 13 residues. CDR1 is MNHEY, CDR2 SVGAGI, per germline. V gave up 6 bases and J gave up 1 base, with 9 bases separating them. This CDR3 is CASRHRENTEAFF. CDR3 DNA sequence: TGTGCCAGCAGACACCGGGAGAACACTGAAGCTTTCTTT.

The chain uses TRBV7-9 and TRBJ2-3, with D hard to call. The CDR3 has 14 residues. Germline V gene sequence: CDR1 SEHNR, CDR2 FQNEAQ (reference sequence). V lost 5 bases, J lost 5 bases, and 14 bases lay in between. Here the CDR3 reads CASSQDQAGDTQYF. Written as DNA, the CDR3 is TGTGCCAGCAGCCAAGACCAGGCAGGAGATACGCAGTATTTT.

The V and J genes are TRBV18 and TRBJ1-1; the D gene is possibly TRBD1 (6 bases). CDR1 KGHSH and CDR2 LQKENI come from the germline V gene. Trimming left V 3 bases short and J 10 bases short, with 12 bases between. The CDR3 loop spans 12 amino acids. The CDR3 region has the DNA TGTGCCAGCTCACCCGGAGAGGGGGGAGCTTTCTTT. Translation gives CASSPGEGGAFF.

This sequence joins TRBV30 and TRBJ1-2; D is ambiguous. V lost 7 bases and J lost 8, with 14 bases in between. Per the germline V gene, CDR1 is GTSNPN and CDR2 is SVGIG (reference sequence). CDR3 length: 11 amino acids. CDR3 region: CASGRGYGYTF. The CDR3 DNA sequence: TGTGCCTCGGGCCGGGGTTACGGCTACACCTTC.

This chain links TRBV7-9 with TRBJ2-3, with D possibly being TRBD1 or TRBD2 (6 bases each). Deletions cut 0 bases from V and 0 bases from J, with 13 bases between. The CDR3 extends over 17 amino acids. Per germline, CDR1 SEHNR and CDR2 FQNEAQ (reference sequence). The CDR3 region is CASSLAGGLLSTDTQYF. CDR3 bases: TGTGCCAGCAGCTTAGCGGGGGGCCTTCTTAGCACAGATACGCAGTATTTT.

The rearrangement links TRBV10-3 to TRBJ1-3; D gene unclear. Trimming shortened V by 3 bases and J by 0 bases, and 12 bases separated the two germline ends. There are 16 residues in the CDR3. The germline V gene has CDR1 ENHRY and CDR2 SYGVKD. CDR3 sequence (DNA): TGTGCCATCAGTGAAAGGCAGCTTAACTCTGGAAACACCATATATTTT. Translating gives CAISERQLNSGNTIYF.

Points on this clone: This sample also contains other DNA sequences that code for the same CDR3. The chain has TRBV6-4 and TRBJ2-5, with 11 bases matching TRBD2. The CDR3 has 15 residues. Trimming took 6 bases from V and 1 from J; bases not matched to a gene: 4. CDR1 and CDR2 (germline): MRHNA, SNTAGT. The CDR3 here is CASSPTSGGQETQYF. The CDR3 DNA reads TGTGCCAGCAGCCCAACTAGCGGGGGCCAAGAGACCCAGTACTTC.